The 14 T cell receptor beta chains listed next were all sequenced from one sample in a study of brain T cells in children with intractable seizures. Method: immunoSEQ multiplex PCR; TCRdb's copy keeps in-frame clones and lacks some. The sample has 75,000 to 80,000 clones; about 92% are singletons. The sample consisted of peripheral blood, taken at surgery. The receptors come from a boy in the first two years of life with tuberous sclerosis and intractable seizures.

This clone was seen a handful of times. The V and J genes are TRBV28 and TRBJ1-5, with 8 positions matching TRBD1. Germline CDR1 reads MDHEN; CDR2 reads SYDVKM. The ends lost 5 bases at V and 7 bases at J; junction bases unmatched: 10. The CDR3 is 15 residues long. CDR3 loop: CASSTDRVVRQPQHF. In DNA form, the CDR3 reads TGTGCCAGCAGTACGGACAGGGTCGTACGACAGCCCCAGCATTTT.

J is TRBJ1-1 and V is TRBV6-6; D unresolved. The germline CDR1 and CDR2 sequences are MNHNY and SVGAGI (reference sequence). The V and J ends lost 5 bases and 1 base respectively, with 8 bases between them. This CDR3 spans 13 amino acids. DNA for the CDR3: TGTGCCAGCAGTAAAAACCAGAACACTGAAGCTTTCTTT. Amino acid sequence: CASSKNQNTEAFF.

The rearrangement links TRBV5-1 to TRBJ2-2; the D gene is possibly TRBD2 (5 bases). The CDR3 sequence is 14 residues long. V was shortened by 3 bases and J by 5 bases, with 11 bases between the two germline ends. CDR1 SGHRS and CDR2 YFSETQ come from the germline V gene. CDR3 in DNA: TGCGCCAGCAGCTCAAAGACGGGGACCGGGGAGCTGTTTTTT. Its translation is CASSSKTGTGELFF.

The J gene is TRBJ1-2, the V gene TRBV6-1, with 9 bases matching TRBD1. Germline V gives CDR1 MNHNS, CDR2 SASEGT. Trimming removed 1 base from V and 4 bases from J; junction bases left unmatched: 1. CDR3 length: 14 residues. CDR3 nucleotide sequence: TGTGCCAGCAGTGAAGGACAGGGGGGCTATGGCTACACCTTC. Protein sequence: CASSEGQGGYGYTF.

CDR3 residues: CASSLERRANTEAFF. Written as DNA, the CDR3 is TGTGCCAGCAGCTTGGAGCGCCGGGCGAACACTGAAGCTTTCTTT. The rearrangement joins TRBV5-4 to TRBJ1-1, with unresolved D. The length of the CDR3 is 15 residues. The V end lost 0 bases, the J end lost 1 base, and 10 bases lay between the germline ends. Germline CDR1 is SGHNT and CDR2 is YYREEE (reference sequence).

V is TRBV6-1 and J is TRBJ2-4; TRBD2 matches at 7 bases. J gave up 8 bases and V 4 bases, and 14 bases lay outside the gene matches. This CDR3 has 16 residues. Per the germline V gene, CDR1 is MNHNS and CDR2 is SASEGT. The CDR3, as DNA: TGTGCCAGCAGTGTAGTCTCGGACTGGCTAGCGGACATTCAGTACTTC. This sequence encodes CASSVVSDWLADIQYF.

The chain links TRBV5-6 to TRBJ1-3; D is undetermined. The CDR3 is made up of 13 amino acids. Germline CDR1 reads SGHDT; CDR2 reads YYEEEE. Trimming stripped 0 bases from V and 3 bases from J, with 4 bases between. CDR3 residues: CASSLALGNTIYF. CDR3 nucleotides: TGTGCCAGCAGCTTGGCCCTTGGAAACACCATATATTTT.

The chain has TRBV9 and TRBJ1-1; 7 nucleotides line up with TRBD1. Germline assignment: CDR1 SGDLS and CDR2 YYNGEE. The ends lost 3 bases at V and 5 bases at J; junction bases unmatched: 10. The CDR3 is 15 amino acids. Here the CDR3 reads CASSGGEGAGTEAFF. The DNA for the CDR3 is TGTGCCAGCAGCGGAGGAGAGGGGGCTGGAACTGAAGCTTTCTTT.

This CDR3 is CATRASGSQETQYF. Written as DNA, the CDR3 is TGTGCCACCAGGGCTAGCGGGAGTCAAGAGACCCAGTACTTC. The V call is TRBV24-1, the J call TRBJ2-5; 10 positions agree with TRBD2. CDR1 and CDR2 from the germline V gene are KGHDR and SFDVKD. V trimming: 7 bases; J trimming: 2 bases; junction bases outside the gene matches: 3. The CDR3 is 14 residues long.

This rearrangement joins TRBV5-1 to TRBJ2-7, with 13 bases matching TRBD2. Germline CDR1 and CDR2: SGHRS and YFSETQ. The length of the CDR3 is 16 residues. The V segment lost 0 bases and the J segment 12 bases; nucleotides outside the gene matches: 12. CDR3 region: CASSLDETSGRPQAYF. The CDR3 DNA sequence: TGCGCCAGCAGCTTGGACGAGACTAGCGGGAGGCCACAGGCGTACTTC.

CDR3 nucleotide sequence: TGTGCCAGTACCGGACCTTTAGCTTTCTTT. Protein product: CASTGPLAFF. The chain employs TRBV19 and TRBJ1-1; no clear D. Deletions cut 7 bases from V and 10 bases from J, with 10 bases between. The CDR3 has 10 residues. CDR1 is LNHDA and CDR2 is SQIVND in the germline V gene (reference sequence).

V usage is TRBV19 and J usage is TRBJ1-1, with 9 bases identical to TRBD1. Germline CDR1 is LNHDA and CDR2 is SQIVND (reference sequence). V shed 6 bases and J 4 bases; nucleotides not matched to a gene: 9. The CDR3 has 15 amino acids. This CDR3 reads CASRARQGVSTEAFF. CDR3 DNA sequence: TGTGCCAGTAGAGCCCGACAGGGGGTAAGCACTGAAGCTTTCTTT. Filled out from reference TRBV19 and TRBJ1-1, the complete variable domain reads DGGITQSPKYLFRKEGQNVTLSCEQNLNHDAMYWYRQDPGQGLRLIYYSQIVNDFQKGDIAEGYSVSREKKESFPLTVTSAQKNPTAFYLCASRARQGVSTEAFFGQGTRLTVV.

The chain joins TRBV7-8 to TRBJ2-3; D is perhaps TRBD2 (6 bases). The V gene's germline CDR1 is SGHVS and CDR2 FQNEAQ. V lost 5 bases to trimming and J lost 6 bases, with 18 bases between them. The CDR3 covers 15 residues. The CDR3 DNA sequence: TGTGCCAGCAGCCTAGAGCGGGTTCCGGTGGATACGCAGTATTTT. It codes for CASSLERVPVDTQYF.

The V and J genes are TRBV10-3 and TRBJ1-3; perhaps TRBD1 as D (5 bases). This CDR3 is 15 amino acids long. The V end lost 8 bases, the J end lost 2 bases, and 16 bases lay between the germline ends. CDR1 ENHRY and CDR2 SYGVKD come from the germline V gene. Written as DNA, the CDR3 is TGTGCCATCCTAGAAACTGGCAGGGCTGGAAACACCATATATTTT. Translation: CAILETGRAGNTIYF.